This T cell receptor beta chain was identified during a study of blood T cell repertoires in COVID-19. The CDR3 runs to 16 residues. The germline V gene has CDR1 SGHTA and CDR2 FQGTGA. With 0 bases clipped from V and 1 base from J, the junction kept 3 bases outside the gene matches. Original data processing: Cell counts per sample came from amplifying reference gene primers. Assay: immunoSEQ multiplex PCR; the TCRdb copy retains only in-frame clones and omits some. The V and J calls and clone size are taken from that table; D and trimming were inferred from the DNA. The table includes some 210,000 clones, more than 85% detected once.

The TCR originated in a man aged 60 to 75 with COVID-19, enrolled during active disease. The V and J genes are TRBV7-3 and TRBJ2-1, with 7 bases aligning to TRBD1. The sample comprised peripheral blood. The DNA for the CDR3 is TGTGCCAGCAGCTTAACGGCAGGGGGTTCCTACAATGAGCAGTTCTTC. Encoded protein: CASSLTAGGSYNEQFF.